This record covers a single TCR beta chain. The sample comes from a study of control samples from healthy donors and cancer patients. Clones were sequenced by immunoSEQ multiplex PCR, and TCRdb holds only the in-frame ones, with some missing. The data contain just over 90,000 clones, 86% of them singletons. Germline trimming cut 10 bases from V and 6 bases from J; bases unmatched to any gene: 10. The V gene's germline CDR1 is MDHEN and CDR2 SYDVKM. The CDR3 totals 13 residues. Specimen: blood. The receptor comes from a woman aged 45-65 years in good health. The V and J genes are TRBV28 and TRBJ1-2; 8 bases agree with TRBD1. This CDR3 reads CAIEARGRDGYTF. As DNA, the CDR3 is TGTGCCATCGAGGCCAGGGGGCGCGATGGCTACACCTTC.